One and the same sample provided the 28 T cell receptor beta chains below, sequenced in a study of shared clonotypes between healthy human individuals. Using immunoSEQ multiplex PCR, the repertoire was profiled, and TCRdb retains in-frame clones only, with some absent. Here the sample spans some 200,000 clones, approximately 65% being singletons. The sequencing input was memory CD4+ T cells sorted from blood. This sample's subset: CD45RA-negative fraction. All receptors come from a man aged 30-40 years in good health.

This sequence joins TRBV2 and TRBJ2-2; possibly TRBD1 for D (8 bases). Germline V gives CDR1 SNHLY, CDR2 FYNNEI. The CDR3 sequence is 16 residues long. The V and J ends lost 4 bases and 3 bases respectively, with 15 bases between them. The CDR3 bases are TGTGCCAGCAGTGTTAGGACAGGGAGGGACACCGGGGAGCTGTTTTTT. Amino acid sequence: CASSVRTGRDTGELFF.

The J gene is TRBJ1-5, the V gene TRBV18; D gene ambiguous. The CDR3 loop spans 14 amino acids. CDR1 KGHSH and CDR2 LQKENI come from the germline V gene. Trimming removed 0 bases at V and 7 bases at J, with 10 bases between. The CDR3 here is CASSPPSLGQPQHF. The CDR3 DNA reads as TGTGCCAGCTCACCACCGAGTCTTGGACAGCCCCAGCATTTT.

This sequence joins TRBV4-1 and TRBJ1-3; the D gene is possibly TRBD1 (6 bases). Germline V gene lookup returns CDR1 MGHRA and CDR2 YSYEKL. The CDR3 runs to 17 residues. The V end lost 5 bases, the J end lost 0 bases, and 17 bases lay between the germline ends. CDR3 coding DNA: TGCGCCAGCAGCGTGACCGGGACACTACGCTCTGGAAACACCATATATTTT. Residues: CASSVTGTLRSGNTIYF.

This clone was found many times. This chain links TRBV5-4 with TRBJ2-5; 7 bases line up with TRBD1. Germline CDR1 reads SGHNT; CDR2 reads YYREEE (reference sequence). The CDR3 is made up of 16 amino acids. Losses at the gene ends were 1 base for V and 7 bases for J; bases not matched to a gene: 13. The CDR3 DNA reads TGTGCCAGCAGCTTGACACGGGACAGCTCCCCGGGGACCCAGTACTTC. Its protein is CASSLTRDSSPGTQYF.

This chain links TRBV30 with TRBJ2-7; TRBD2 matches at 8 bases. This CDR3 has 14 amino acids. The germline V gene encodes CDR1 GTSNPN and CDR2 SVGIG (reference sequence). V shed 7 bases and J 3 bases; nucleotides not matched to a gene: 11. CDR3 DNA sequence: TGTGCCTTCTACCCAGCGGGAGCTGGCTACGAGCAGTACTTC. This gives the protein CAFYPAGAGYEQYF.

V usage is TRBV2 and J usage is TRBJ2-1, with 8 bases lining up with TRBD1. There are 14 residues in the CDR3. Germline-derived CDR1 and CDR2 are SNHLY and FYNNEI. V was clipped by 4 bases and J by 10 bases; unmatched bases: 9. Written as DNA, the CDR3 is TGTGCCAGCAGTGCCGGCCAGGGGGCGTGGGAGCAGTTCTTC. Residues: CASSAGQGAWEQFF.

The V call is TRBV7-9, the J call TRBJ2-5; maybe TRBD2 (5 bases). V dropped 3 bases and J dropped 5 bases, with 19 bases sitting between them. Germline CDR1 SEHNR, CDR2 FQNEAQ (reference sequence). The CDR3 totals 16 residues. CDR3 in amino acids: CASSFGGSAVAETQYF. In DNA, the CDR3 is TGTGCCAGCAGCTTCGGTGGGAGTGCGGTGGCGGAGACCCAGTACTTC.

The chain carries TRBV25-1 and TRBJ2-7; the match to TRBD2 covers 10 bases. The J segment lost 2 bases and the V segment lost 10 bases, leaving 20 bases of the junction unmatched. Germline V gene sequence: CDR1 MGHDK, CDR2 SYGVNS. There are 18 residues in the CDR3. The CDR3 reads CATEATDSGRSPTYEQYF. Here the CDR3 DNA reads TGTGCCACCGAGGCGACGGATAGCGGGAGGTCTCCTACCTACGAGCAGTACTTC.

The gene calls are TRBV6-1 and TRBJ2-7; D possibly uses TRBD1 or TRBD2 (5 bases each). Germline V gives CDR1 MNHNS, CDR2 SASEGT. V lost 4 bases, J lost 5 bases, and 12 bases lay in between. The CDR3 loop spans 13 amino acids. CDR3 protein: CASSGKMGDEQYF. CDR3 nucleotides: TGTGCCAGCAGTGGCAAAATGGGGGACGAGCAGTACTTC.

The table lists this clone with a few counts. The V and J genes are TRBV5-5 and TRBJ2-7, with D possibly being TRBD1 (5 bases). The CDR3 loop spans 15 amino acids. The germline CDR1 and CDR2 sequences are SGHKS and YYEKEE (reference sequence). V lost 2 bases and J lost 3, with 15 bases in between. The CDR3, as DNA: TGTGCCAGCAGCTTAGGTCAGGGAATTTTCTACGAGCAGTACTTC. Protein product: CASSLGQGIFYEQYF.

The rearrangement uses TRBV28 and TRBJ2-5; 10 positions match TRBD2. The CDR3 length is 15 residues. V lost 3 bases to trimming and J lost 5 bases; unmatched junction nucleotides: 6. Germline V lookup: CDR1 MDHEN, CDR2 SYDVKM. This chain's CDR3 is CASSFLAGGGETQYF. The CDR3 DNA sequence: TGTGCCAGCAGTTTTTTAGCGGGAGGTGGGGAGACCCAGTACTTC. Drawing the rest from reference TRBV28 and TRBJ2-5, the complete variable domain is DVKVTQSSRYLVKRTGEKVFLECVQDMDHENMFWYRQDPGLGLRLIYFSYDVKMKEKGDIPEGYSVSREKKERFSLILESASTNQTSMYLCASSFLAGGGETQYFGPGTRLLVL.

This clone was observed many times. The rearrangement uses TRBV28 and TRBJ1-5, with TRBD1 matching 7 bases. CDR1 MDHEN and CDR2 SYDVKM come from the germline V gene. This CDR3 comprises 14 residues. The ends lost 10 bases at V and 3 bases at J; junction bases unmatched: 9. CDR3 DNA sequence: TGTGCCACCCGGGACAGCCTATACAATCAGCCCCAGCATTTT. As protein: CATRDSLYNQPQHF.

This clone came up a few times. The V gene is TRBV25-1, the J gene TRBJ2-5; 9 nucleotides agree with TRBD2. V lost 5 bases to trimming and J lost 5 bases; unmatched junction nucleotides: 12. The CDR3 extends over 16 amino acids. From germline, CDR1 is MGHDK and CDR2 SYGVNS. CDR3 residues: CASSTDPSGILETQYF. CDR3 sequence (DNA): TGTGCCAGCAGTACGGATCCTAGCGGGATTTTGGAGACCCAGTACTTC.

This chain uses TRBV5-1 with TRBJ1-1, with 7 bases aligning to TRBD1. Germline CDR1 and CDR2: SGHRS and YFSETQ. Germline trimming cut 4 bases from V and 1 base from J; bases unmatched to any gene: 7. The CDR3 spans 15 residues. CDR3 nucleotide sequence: TGCGCCAGCAGCCTTCTAACAGGGGAGAACACTGAAGCTTTCTTT. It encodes CASSLLTGENTEAFF.

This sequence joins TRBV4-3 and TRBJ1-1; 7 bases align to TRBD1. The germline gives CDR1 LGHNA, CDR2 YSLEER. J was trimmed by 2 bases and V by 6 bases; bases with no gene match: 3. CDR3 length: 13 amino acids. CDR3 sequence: CASRQGLNTEAFF. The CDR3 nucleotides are TGCGCCAGCAGACAGGGGTTAAACACTGAAGCTTTCTTT.

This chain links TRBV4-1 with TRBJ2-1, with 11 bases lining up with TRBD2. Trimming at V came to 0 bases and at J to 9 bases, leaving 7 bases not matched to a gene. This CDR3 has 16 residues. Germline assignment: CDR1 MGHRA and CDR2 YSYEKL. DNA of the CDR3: TGCGCCAGCAGCCAAGAACTAGCGGGAGCCGGATCTGAGCAGTTCTTC. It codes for CASSQELAGAGSEQFF.

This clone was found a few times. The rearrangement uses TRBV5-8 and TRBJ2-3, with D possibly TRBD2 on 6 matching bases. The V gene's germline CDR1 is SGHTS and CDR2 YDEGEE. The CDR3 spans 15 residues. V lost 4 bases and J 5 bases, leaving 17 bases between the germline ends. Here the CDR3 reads CASSGRTLARDTQYF. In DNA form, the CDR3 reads TGTGCCAGCAGCGGAAGAACACTAGCAAGAGATACGCAGTATTTT.

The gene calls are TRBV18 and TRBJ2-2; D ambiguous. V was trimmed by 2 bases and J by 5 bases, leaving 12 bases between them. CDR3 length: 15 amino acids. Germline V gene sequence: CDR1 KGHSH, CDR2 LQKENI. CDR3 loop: CASSPFQEMTGELFF. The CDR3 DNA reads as TGTGCCAGCTCACCATTTCAGGAGATGACCGGGGAGCTGTTTTTT.

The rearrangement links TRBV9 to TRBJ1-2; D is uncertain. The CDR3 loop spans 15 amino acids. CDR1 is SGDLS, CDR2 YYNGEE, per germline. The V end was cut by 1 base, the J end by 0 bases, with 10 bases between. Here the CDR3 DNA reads TGTGCCAGCAGCGTAAGTGGCTCTACTAACTATGGCTACACCTTC. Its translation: CASSVSGSTNYGYTF.

The CDR3 sequence is CSVGNIGTEQFF. The CDR3 bases are TGCAGCGTTGGCAATATAGGCACTGAGCAGTTCTTC. V usage is TRBV29-1 and J usage is TRBJ2-1; the D is unclear. The CDR3 consists of 12 residues. The V end lost 4 bases, the J end lost 9 bases, and 13 bases lay between the germline ends. Per the germline V gene, CDR1 is SQVTM and CDR2 is ANQGSEA.

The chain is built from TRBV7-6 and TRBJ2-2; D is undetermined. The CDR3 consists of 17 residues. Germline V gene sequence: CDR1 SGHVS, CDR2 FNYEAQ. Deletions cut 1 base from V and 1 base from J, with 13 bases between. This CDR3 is CASSLVSSILNTGELFF. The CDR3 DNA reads TGTGCCAGCAGCTTAGTGTCGTCTATACTGAACACCGGGGAGCTGTTTTTT.

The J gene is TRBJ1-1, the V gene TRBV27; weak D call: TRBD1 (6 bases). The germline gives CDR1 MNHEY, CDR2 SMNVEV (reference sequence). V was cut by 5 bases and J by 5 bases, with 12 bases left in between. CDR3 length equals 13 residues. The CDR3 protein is CASSKKQGTEAFF. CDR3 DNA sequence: TGTGCCAGCAGTAAGAAACAGGGTACTGAAGCTTTCTTT.

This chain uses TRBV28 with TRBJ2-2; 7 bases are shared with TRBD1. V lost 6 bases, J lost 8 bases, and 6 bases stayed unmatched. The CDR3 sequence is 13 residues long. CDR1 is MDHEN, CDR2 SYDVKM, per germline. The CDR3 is CASRTGIVGELFF. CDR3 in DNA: TGTGCCAGCAGGACAGGGATCGTTGGGGAGCTGTTTTTT.

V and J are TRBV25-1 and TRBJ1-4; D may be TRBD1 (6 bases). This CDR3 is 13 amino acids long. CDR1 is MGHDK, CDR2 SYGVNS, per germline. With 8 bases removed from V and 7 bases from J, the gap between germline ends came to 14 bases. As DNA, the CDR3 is TGTGCCAGCGCCCGCGGAGGGGGTGAAAAACTGTTTTTT. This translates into CASARGGGEKLFF.

Written as DNA, the CDR3 is TGTGCCAGCAGCCAGGTCGGGTTTGGAAACACCATATATTTT. Translation: CASSQVGFGNTIYF. The chain employs TRBV14 and TRBJ1-3; D remains ambiguous. Trimming removed 3 bases at V and 3 bases at J, with 9 bases between. The germline gives CDR1 SGHDN, CDR2 FVKESK. The CDR3 spans 14 residues.

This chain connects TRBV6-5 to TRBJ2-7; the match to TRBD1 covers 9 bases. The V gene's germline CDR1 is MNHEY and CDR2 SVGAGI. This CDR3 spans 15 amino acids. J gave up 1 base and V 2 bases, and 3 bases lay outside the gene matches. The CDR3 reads CASSYRGTGSYEQYF. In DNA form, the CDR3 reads TGTGCCAGCAGTTACCGCGGGACAGGGTCCTACGAGCAGTACTTC.

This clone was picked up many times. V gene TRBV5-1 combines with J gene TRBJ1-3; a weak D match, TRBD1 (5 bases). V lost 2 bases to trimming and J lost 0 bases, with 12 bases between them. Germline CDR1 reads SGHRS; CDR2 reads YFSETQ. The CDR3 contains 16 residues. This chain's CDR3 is CASSLSRQGSGNTIYF. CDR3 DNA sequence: TGCGCCAGCAGCTTATCTCGGCAGGGCTCTGGAAACACCATATATTTT.

The CDR3 region has the DNA TGTGCCAGCATCCATTACCCGGGGGGGGGAGCTTCGACAGATACGCAGTATTTT. Its translation: CASIHYPGGGASTDTQYF. This chain links TRBV11-2 with TRBJ2-3; 8 nucleotides align to TRBD2. Per the germline V gene, CDR1 is SGHAT and CDR2 is FQNNGV. Trimming cost V 7 bases and J 3 bases; bases outside gene matches: 18. CDR3 length equals 18 residues.